The 30 T cell receptor beta chains listed next were all sequenced from one sample in a study of blood T cell repertoires in COVID-19. Method: immunoSEQ multiplex PCR; TCRdb's copy keeps in-frame clones and lacks some. The sample shows 380,000 or so clones, 80% to 90% of them seen only once. The sample comprised PBMCs or T cells enriched from blood (not recorded which). All receptors derive from a young man who had recovered from COVID-19.

The rearrangement joins TRBV3-1 (or the pseudogene TRBV3-2) to TRBJ2-2; weak D call: TRBD1 (5 bases). CDR3 size: 16 residues. The V and J ends lost 1 base and 7 bases respectively, with 16 bases between them. Germline V gives CDR1 LGHDT, CDR2 YNNKEL (reference sequence). The CDR3 DNA reads TGTGCCAGCAGCCAAGTCGAACAGGTCTTTGGCGGGGAGCTGTTTTTT. It yields the protein CASSQVEQVFGGELFF.

The V gene is TRBV7-2, the J gene TRBJ2-5; 13 bases agree with TRBD2. The CDR3 has 17 amino acids. Germline V gene sequence: CDR1 SGHTA, CDR2 FQGNSA. Unmatched junction bases numbered 10, after V lost 3 bases and J lost 6 bases. The CDR3 spells CASSFDLLAGGPQTQYF. The CDR3 bases are TGTGCCAGCAGCTTCGACTTACTAGCGGGGGGGCCTCAGACCCAGTACTTC.

The chain uses TRBV7-9 and TRBJ1-1, with D possibly matching TRBD1 (5 bases). The CDR3 sequence is 14 residues long. Trimming left V 5 bases short and J 5 bases short, with 15 bases between. The germline gives CDR1 SEHNR, CDR2 FQNEAQ (reference sequence). The CDR3 protein is CASSPDSRVTEAFF. The CDR3 region has the DNA TGTGCCAGCAGCCCAGACAGTAGGGTAACTGAAGCTTTCTTT. Supplemented by reference TRBV7-9 and TRBJ1-1, the full variable domain reads DTGVSQNPRHKITKRGQNVTFRCDPISEHNRLYWYRQTLGQGPEFLTYFQNEAQLEKSRLLSDRFSAERPKGSFSTLEIQRTEQGDSAMYLCASSPDSRVTEAFFGQGTRLTVV.

The chain is built from TRBV5-4 and TRBJ2-2; possibly TRBD2 for D (6 bases). The V end was cut by 1 base, the J end by 0 bases, with 7 bases between. Germline CDR1 reads SGHNT; CDR2 reads YYREEE (reference sequence). The CDR3 sequence is 15 residues long. The chain's CDR3 is CASSLSSANTGELFF. The CDR3 DNA sequence: TGTGCCAGCAGCTTGTCTAGCGCGAACACCGGGGAGCTGTTTTTT.

The V and J genes are TRBV5-6 and TRBJ1-2, with TRBD1 matching 8 bases. The CDR3 runs to 14 residues. The ends lost 0 bases at V and 6 bases at J; junction bases unmatched: 4. From germline, CDR1 is SGHDT and CDR2 YYEEEE. In nucleotides, the CDR3 is TGTGCCAGCAGCTTGGAACAGGGGGTGGATGGCTACACCTTC. Its translation: CASSLEQGVDGYTF.

The chain combines TRBV15 with TRBJ2-2; D is perhaps TRBD2 (5 bases). This CDR3 is built from 15 residues. Germline CDR1 and CDR2: LNHNV and YYDKDF (reference sequence). The V gene lost 8 bases and the J gene lost 1 base, with 14 bases spanning the gap. DNA of the CDR3: TGTGCCACCCTATCGCGGGCGGAGAACACCGGGGAGCTGTTTTTT. Amino acids: CATLSRAENTGELFF.

Notes on this clone: Being one base from a much bigger clone, this may be a read error. Other nucleotide sequences from this sample produce the same CDR3. The rearrangement links TRBV10-1 to TRBJ2-7; D is possibly TRBD1 (6 bases). This CDR3 spans 13 amino acids. CDR1 is WNHNN and CDR2 is SYGVQD in the germline V gene (reference sequence). V was trimmed by 3 bases and J by 1 base, leaving 7 bases between them. In nucleotides, the CDR3 is TGCGCCAGCAGTGAAGGACAGTCCTACGAGCAGTACTTC. Protein sequence: CASSEGQSYEQYF.

The V call is TRBV7-2, the J call TRBJ2-2; D is possibly TRBD1 (6 bases). Germline V lookup: CDR1 SGHTA, CDR2 FQGNSA. Trimming cost V 3 bases and J 5 bases, with 10 bases left between them. This CDR3 is 14 amino acids long. Written as DNA, the CDR3 is TGTGCCAGCAGCTTTGGGGGCACGACCGGGGAGCTGTTTTTT. This encodes CASSFGGTTGELFF.

J is TRBJ2-5 and V is TRBV5-8, with D perhaps matching TRBD1 (5 bases). Trimming left V 5 bases short and J 4 bases short, with 12 bases between. This CDR3 region has 13 residues. Germline V lookup: CDR1 SGHTS, CDR2 YDEGEE. CDR3 protein: CASRDGQPETQYF. CDR3 nucleotide sequence: TGTGCCAGCAGGGACGGACAACCAGAGACCCAGTACTTC.

This chain links TRBV6-2 or TRBV6-3 with TRBJ2-1; 9 nucleotides align to TRBD2. The germline V gene has CDR1 MNHEY and CDR2 SVGEGT. Germline trimming cut 5 bases from V and 9 bases from J; bases unmatched to any gene: 11. This CDR3 has 15 amino acids. CDR3 in DNA: TGTGCCAGCAGTAGAACCGGGACTAGCAACTCTGAGCAGTTCTTC. It encodes CASSRTGTSNSEQFF.

The sample holds many counts of this clone. This rearrangement joins TRBV27 to TRBJ2-2; perhaps TRBD2 as D (5 bases). Trimming removed 5 bases at V and 10 bases at J, with 17 bases between. Germline values: CDR1 MNHEY, CDR2 SMNVEV (reference sequence). This CDR3 has 14 amino acids. DNA of the CDR3: TGTGCCAGCAGTCGAGGCGACGGCCGGGAGGAGCTGTTTTTT. Its translation is CASSRGDGREELFF.

J is TRBJ2-6 and V is TRBV11-2; possible D gene TRBD1, 6 bases. Per the germline V gene, CDR1 is SGHAT and CDR2 is FQNNGV. The CDR3 consists of 13 residues. V was cut by 7 bases and J by 3 bases, with 7 bases left in between. CDR3 region: CASTDSGANVLTF. The CDR3 DNA sequence: TGTGCCAGCACGGACAGTGGGGCCAACGTCCTGACTTTC.

The genes are TRBV30 and TRBJ1-2; 7 nucleotides align to TRBD1. The CDR3 runs to 13 residues. In germline, CDR1 is GTSNPN, CDR2 SVGIG (reference sequence). V lost 7 bases, J lost 2 bases, and 7 bases stayed unmatched. The CDR3 DNA sequence: TGTGCCTACTCTCGACAGGGAAACTATGGCTACACCTTC. Its protein product is CAYSRQGNYGYTF.

The chain employs TRBV20-1 and TRBJ2-2; D possibly corresponds to TRBD2 (6 bases). Between the trimmed V and J ends, which lost 3 bases and 6 bases, there was a span of 11 bases. CDR3 length: 13 residues. CDR1 is DFQATT, CDR2 SNEGSKA, per germline (reference sequence). This chain's CDR3 is CSASGGASGELFF. In DNA, the CDR3 is TGCAGTGCTAGTGGCGGGGCGTCCGGGGAGCTGTTTTTT.

This rearrangement joins TRBV2 to TRBJ1-1, with D perhaps TRBD1 (5 bases). V lost 10 bases and J lost 5, with 14 bases in between. The CDR3 loop spans 12 amino acids. Germline CDR1 SNHLY, CDR2 FYNNEI. This CDR3 reads CATFGTVTEAFF. The CDR3 region has the DNA TGTGCCACATTTGGGACTGTTACTGAAGCTTTCTTT.

The rearrangement links TRBV3-1 (or the pseudogene TRBV3-2) to TRBJ2-1; no clear D gene. The ends were cut back, 2 bases at V and 3 bases at J, with 2 bases in the middle. This CDR3 is 12 amino acids long. In germline, CDR1 is LGHDT, CDR2 YNNKEL (reference sequence). CDR3: CASSQLYNEQFF. In DNA form, the CDR3 reads TGTGCCAGCAGCCAACTCTACAATGAGCAGTTCTTC.

A single count supports this clone. The rearrangement links TRBV10-3 to TRBJ1-1; 9 nucleotides line up with TRBD1. CDR1 and CDR2 (germline): ENHRY, SYGVKD. This CDR3 has 14 amino acids. Trimming took 6 bases from V and 5 from J; bases not matched to a gene: 7. The chain's CDR3 is CAISPGTGITEAFF. CDR3 DNA: TGTGCCATCAGCCCCGGGACAGGGATTACTGAAGCTTTCTTT.

The V and J genes are TRBV24-1 and TRBJ2-3, with 7 bases fitting TRBD2. The ends lost 9 bases at V and 1 base at J; junction bases unmatched: 9. The germline V gene encodes CDR1 KGHDR and CDR2 SFDVKD. CDR3 length: 15 residues. The CDR3 nucleotides are TGTGCCACCGGGGGGGAGGGGTTCGGCACAGATACGCAGTATTTT. It codes for CATGGEGFGTDTQYF.

The chain carries TRBV7-8 and TRBJ1-6, with no clear D. The CDR3 has 14 amino acids. V lost 10 bases and J 0 bases, leaving 10 bases between the germline ends. The germline V gene has CDR1 SGHVS and CDR2 FQNEAQ. The CDR3 protein is CATSGSSYNSPLHF. The CDR3 bases are TGTGCCACCTCGGGGAGCTCCTATAATTCACCCCTCCACTTT.

V is TRBV19 and J is TRBJ1-3, with D perhaps TRBD1 (5 bases). V lost 8 bases and J 3 bases, leaving 17 bases between the germline ends. The CDR3 consists of 15 residues. Germline assignment: CDR1 LNHDA and CDR2 SQIVND (reference sequence). CDR3 amino acids: CASGASGSSGNTIYF. The CDR3 coding sequence is TGTGCCAGTGGGGCAAGTGGTTCTAGTGGAAACACCATATATTTT.

The rearrangement uses TRBV2 and TRBJ1-1, with D tentatively TRBD1 (6 bases). Per germline, CDR1 SNHLY and CDR2 FYNNEI. V dropped 7 bases and J dropped 1 base, with 10 bases sitting between them. The CDR3 consists of 13 residues. CDR3 sequence (DNA): TGTGCCAGCAACCCGGACAGGAACACTGAAGCTTTCTTT. Translated: CASNPDRNTEAFF.

The rearrangement joins TRBV2 to TRBJ2-2; perhaps TRBD1 as D (5 bases). The CDR3 is 14 amino acids. Germline V gene sequence: CDR1 SNHLY, CDR2 FYNNEI. Trimming removed 11 bases from V and 4 bases from J, with 17 bases in between. Here the CDR3 DNA reads TGTGCCGTCCCCGAAGGGGAATTCACCGGGGAGCTGTTTTTT. Protein: CAVPEGEFTGELFF.

This clone was counted a single time. The chain carries TRBV3-1 (or the pseudogene TRBV3-2) and TRBJ2-1; 12 bases are shared with TRBD1. V trimming: 6 bases; J trimming: 15 bases; junction bases outside the gene matches: 9. The CDR3 is 13 residues long. Germline V gives CDR1 LGHDT, CDR2 YNNKEL (reference sequence). The CDR3 region is CASRKSRDRGLFF. The CDR3, as DNA: TGTGCCAGCAGAAAATCGAGGGACAGGGGGCTGTTCTTC.

On this clone itself: The junction does not match germline at one end; this may be a read error. The chain uses TRBV19 and TRBJ1-2; 7 bases agree with TRBD1. Germline V gene lookup returns CDR1 LNHDA and CDR2 SQIVND (reference sequence). The CDR3 sequence is 11 residues long. CDR3 protein: CASSTRDSLEF. The CDR3 region has the DNA TGTGCCAGTAGTACACGGGACAGTCTAGAATTC.

The gene calls are TRBV27 and TRBJ1-1, with a tentative D call TRBD1 (6 bases). This CDR3 region has 18 residues. Germline CDR1 MNHEY, CDR2 SMNVEV (reference sequence). Deletions cut 6 bases from V and 0 bases from J, with 23 bases between. This CDR3 is CASSPGTPVAFVNTEAFF. As DNA, the CDR3 is TGTGCCAGCAGCCCGGGGACACCTGTCGCGTTCGTGAACACTGAAGCTTTCTTT.

This chain links TRBV30 with TRBJ1-2; weak D call: TRBD1 (6 bases). V shed 2 bases and J shed 2 bases, with 21 bases lying between them. The germline V gene encodes CDR1 GTSNPN and CDR2 SVGIG (reference sequence). The CDR3 sequence is 17 residues long. The CDR3 nucleotides read TGTGCCTGGAGTACAGAGTCCGGGACAACAACCAACTATGGCTACACCTTC. It yields the protein CAWSTESGTTTNYGYTF.

CDR3 nucleotide sequence: TGTGCCAGCAGTTTAGGGTCGGGGGAAAAACTGTTTTTT. Amino acids: CASSLGSGEKLFF. V and J are TRBV12-3 or TRBV12-4 and TRBJ1-4, with D hard to call. Trimming removed 1 base from V and 8 bases from J, with 8 bases in between. This CDR3 region has 13 residues.

This clone showed up just once. The CDR3 is CASSLTTGTPYGYTF. CDR3 nucleotides: TGCGCCAGCAGTCTGACGACAGGTACTCCCTATGGCTACACCTTC. The V and J genes are TRBV5-1 and TRBJ1-2; D is perhaps TRBD1 (6 bases). CDR1 is SGHRS and CDR2 is YFSETQ in the germline V gene. CDR3 length: 15 amino acids. Trimming left V 5 bases short and J 4 bases short, with 18 bases between. Drawing the rest from reference TRBV5-1 and TRBJ1-2, the complete variable domain is KAGVTQTPRYLIKTRGQQVTLSCSPISGHRSVSWYQQTPGQGLQFLFEYFSETQRNKGNFPGRFSGRQFSNSRSEMNVSTLELGDSALYLCASSLTTGTPYGYTFGSGTRLTVV.

The CDR3 DNA sequence: TGTGCCAGCAGTGATGTCGCTAGCCCCTCGCCCGGGGAGCTGTTTTTT. Translating gives CASSDVASPSPGELFF. The chain combines TRBV6-4 with TRBJ2-2, with D maybe TRBD2 (5 bases). V lost 3 bases and J 6 bases, leaving 17 bases between the germline ends. Germline V gene sequence: CDR1 MRHNA, CDR2 SNTAGT. CDR3 length: 16 amino acids.

The chain recombines TRBV10-3 with TRBJ2-2; 12 bases map to TRBD1. The length of the CDR3 is 19 residues. V lost 8 bases and J lost 7; bases outside the gene matches: 20. The germline V gene has CDR1 ENHRY and CDR2 SYGVKD. The CDR3 protein is CAIRRSGTGGVGHIGELFF. CDR3 coding DNA: TGTGCCATCCGACGTAGCGGGACAGGGGGCGTTGGTCATATCGGGGAGCTGTTTTTT.